Below are 7 T cell receptor beta chains sequenced from a single sample in a study of shared clonotypes between healthy human individuals. This table comes from immunoSEQ multiplex PCR, and its TCRdb copy is limited to in-frame clones, with some not included. The sample carries millions of clones, roughly nine tenths recorded once. Sequenced sample: naive CD4+ T cells sorted from blood. Stated subset: CD45RA+ positively selected. The receptors were sampled from a man younger than 30 in good health.

The CDR3 DNA reads as TGTGCCAGCAGCGTCTCCGGACTAGCGGGCGGGGATGAGCAGTTCTTC. Protein product: CASSVSGLAGGDEQFF. This chain connects TRBV9 to TRBJ2-1; 11 bases are a match to TRBD2. Germline V lookup: CDR1 SGDLS, CDR2 YYNGEE. The ends lost 2 bases at V and 8 bases at J; junction bases unmatched: 9. CDR3 length equals 16 residues.

The CDR3 DNA reads as TGCGCCAGCAGCTTGGATGGGGCGGGGTCAGGTCAGCCCCAGCATTTT. Encoded protein: CASSLDGAGSGQPQHF. This chain joins TRBV5-1 and TRBJ1-5; D perhaps matches TRBD1 (5 bases). The germline V gene has CDR1 SGHRS and CDR2 YFSETQ. Trimming removed 0 bases at V and 6 bases at J, with 16 bases between. CDR3 size: 16 residues.

The gene calls are TRBV11-2 and TRBJ2-3, with TRBD1 identical over 11 bases. After removal of 5 bases from V and 5 bases from J, the junction contained 6 bases not matched to a gene. This CDR3 is built from 15 residues. Germline V gene lookup returns CDR1 SGHAT and CDR2 FQNNGV. CDR3 region: CASSRGQGAGDTQYF. The CDR3 coding sequence is TGTGCCAGCAGCCGTGGACAGGGGGCGGGAGATACGCAGTATTTT.

This clone was detected only once. The V and J genes are TRBV6-6 and TRBJ2-7; 9 nucleotides agree with TRBD2. CDR3 length: 15 amino acids. Trimming took 6 bases from V and 7 from J; bases not matched to a gene: 13. Germline V gene sequence: CDR1 MNHNY, CDR2 SVGAGI (reference sequence). DNA for the CDR3: TGTGCCAGCAGCCCGCCCCAGCGGGGGGTGATTGAGCAGTACTTC. Amino acid sequence: CASSPPQRGVIEQYF.

The rearrangement uses TRBV6-5 and TRBJ1-1; tentative D call: TRBD1 (6 bases). The CDR3 extends over 14 amino acids. The germline CDR1 and CDR2 sequences are MNHEY and SVGAGI. Trimming left V 6 bases short and J 0 bases short, with 11 bases between. CDR3 in amino acids: CASRKDRLNTEAFF. DNA of the CDR3: TGTGCCAGCAGGAAGGACAGACTGAACACTGAAGCTTTCTTT.

This CDR3 reads CASSREERETQYF. The CDR3 DNA follows: TGTGCCAGCAGTAGGGAGGAGAGGGAGACCCAGTACTTC. The J gene is TRBJ2-5, the V gene TRBV11-2, with TRBD2 as a possible D gene (6 bases). The CDR3 is made up of 13 amino acids. Germline V gene data show CDR1 as SGHAT and CDR2 as FQNNGV. V lost 6 bases, J lost 5 bases, and 13 bases lay in between.

The J gene is TRBJ1-2, the V gene TRBV21-1. TRBV21-1 is reported as a pseudogene. The CDR3 runs 18 residues. CDR3 residues: CASSKVKGPRDENYGYTF. The CDR3 region has the DNA TGTGCCAGCAGCAAAGTAAAGGGACCCAGAGACGAGAACTATGGCTACACCTTC.